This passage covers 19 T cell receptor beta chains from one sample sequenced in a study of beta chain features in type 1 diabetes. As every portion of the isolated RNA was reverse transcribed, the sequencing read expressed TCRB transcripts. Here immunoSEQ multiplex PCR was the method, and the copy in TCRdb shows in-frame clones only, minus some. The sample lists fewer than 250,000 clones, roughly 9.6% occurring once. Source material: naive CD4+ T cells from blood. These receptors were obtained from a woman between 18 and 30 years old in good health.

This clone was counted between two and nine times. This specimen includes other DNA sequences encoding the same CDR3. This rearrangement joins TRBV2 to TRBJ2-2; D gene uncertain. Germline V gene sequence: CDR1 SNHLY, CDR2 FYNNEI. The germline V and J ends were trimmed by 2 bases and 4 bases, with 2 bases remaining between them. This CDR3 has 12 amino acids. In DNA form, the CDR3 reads TGTGCCAGCAGTGAACTCACCGGGGAGCTGTTTTTT. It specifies CASSELTGELFF.

CDR3 nucleotides: TGTGCCAGTACCGGGGGACAGTTCAATCAGCCCCAGCATTTT. It codes for CASTGGQFNQPQHF. V usage is TRBV19 and J usage is TRBJ1-5; 7 bases fit TRBD1. Trimming removed 7 bases from V and 3 bases from J; junction bases left unmatched: 6. The germline V gene encodes CDR1 LNHDA and CDR2 SQIVND (reference sequence). The CDR3 sequence is 14 residues long. Drawing the rest from reference TRBV19 and TRBJ1-5, the complete variable domain is DGGITQSPKYLFRKEGQNVTLSCEQNLNHDAMYWYRQDPGQGLRLIYYSQIVNDFQKGDIAEGYSVSREKKESFPLTVTSAQKNPTAFYLCASTGGQFNQPQHFGDGTRLSIL.

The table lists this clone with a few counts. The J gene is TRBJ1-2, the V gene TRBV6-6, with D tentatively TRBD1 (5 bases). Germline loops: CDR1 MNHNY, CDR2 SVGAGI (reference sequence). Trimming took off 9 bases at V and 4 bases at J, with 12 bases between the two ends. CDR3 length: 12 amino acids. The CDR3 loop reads CASWNGGYGYTF. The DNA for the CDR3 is TGTGCCAGTTGGAACGGGGGCTATGGCTACACCTTC.

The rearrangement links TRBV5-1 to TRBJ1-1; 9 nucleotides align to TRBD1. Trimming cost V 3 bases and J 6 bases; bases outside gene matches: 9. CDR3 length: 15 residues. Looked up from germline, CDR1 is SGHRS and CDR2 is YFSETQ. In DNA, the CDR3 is TGCGCCAGCAGCTCGATCCTGACAGGGGGGTCTGAAGCTTTCTTT. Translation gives CASSSILTGGSEAFF. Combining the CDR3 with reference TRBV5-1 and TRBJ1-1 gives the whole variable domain KAGVTQTPRYLIKTRGQQVTLSCSPISGHRSVSWYQQTPGQGLQFLFEYFSETQRNKGNFPGRFSGRQFSNSRSEMNVSTLELGDSALYLCASSSILTGGSEAFFGQGTRLTVV.

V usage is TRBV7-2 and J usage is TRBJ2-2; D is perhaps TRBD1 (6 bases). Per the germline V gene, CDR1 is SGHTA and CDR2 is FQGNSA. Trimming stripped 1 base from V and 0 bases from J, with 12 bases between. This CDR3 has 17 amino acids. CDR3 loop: CASSLDPQGANTGELFF. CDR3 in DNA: TGTGCCAGCAGCTTAGACCCACAGGGAGCGAACACCGGGGAGCTGTTTTTT.

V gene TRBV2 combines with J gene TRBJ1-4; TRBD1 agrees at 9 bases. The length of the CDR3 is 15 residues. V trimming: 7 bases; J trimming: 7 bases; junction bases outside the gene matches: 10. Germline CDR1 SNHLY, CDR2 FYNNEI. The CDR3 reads CASMKRDRASEKLFF. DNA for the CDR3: TGTGCCAGCATGAAACGGGACAGGGCGAGTGAAAAACTGTTTTTT.

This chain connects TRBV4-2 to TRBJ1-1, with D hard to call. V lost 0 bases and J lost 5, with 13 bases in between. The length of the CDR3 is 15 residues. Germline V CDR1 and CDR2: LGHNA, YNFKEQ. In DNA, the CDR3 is TGTGCCAGCAGCCAAGATCGGGGAAGACGAACTGAAGCTTTCTTT. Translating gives CASSQDRGRRTEAFF.

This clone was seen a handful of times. As DNA, the CDR3 is TGTGCCAGCACAGGGACAGGGCCTAGCAATCAGCCCCAGCATTTT. As protein: CASTGTGPSNQPQHF. The genes are TRBV6-6 and TRBJ1-5; TRBD1 matches 9 bases. The CDR3 loop spans 15 amino acids. Germline CDR1 reads MNHNY; CDR2 reads SVGAGI (reference sequence). V gave up 7 bases and J gave up 0 bases; unmatched junction bases: 4.

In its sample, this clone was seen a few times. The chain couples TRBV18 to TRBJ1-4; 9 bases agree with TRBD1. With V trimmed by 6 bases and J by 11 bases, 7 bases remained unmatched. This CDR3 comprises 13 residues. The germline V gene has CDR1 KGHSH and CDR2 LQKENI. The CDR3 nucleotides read TGTGCCAGCTCGGGACAGGGAGTTGAGAAACTGTTTTTT. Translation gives CASSGQGVEKLFF.

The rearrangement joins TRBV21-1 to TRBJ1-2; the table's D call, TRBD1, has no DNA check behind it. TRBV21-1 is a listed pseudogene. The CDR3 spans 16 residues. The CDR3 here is CASSKAGDRGDYGYTF. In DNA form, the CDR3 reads TGTGCCAGCAGCAAAGCTGGGGACAGGGGCGACTATGGCTACACCTTC.

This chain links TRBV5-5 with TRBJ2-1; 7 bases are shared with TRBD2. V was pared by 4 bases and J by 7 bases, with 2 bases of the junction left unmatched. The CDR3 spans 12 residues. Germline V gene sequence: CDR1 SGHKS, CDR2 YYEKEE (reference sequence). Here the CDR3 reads CASSLGGNEQFF. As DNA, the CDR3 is TGTGCCAGCAGCCTGGGAGGGAATGAGCAGTTCTTC. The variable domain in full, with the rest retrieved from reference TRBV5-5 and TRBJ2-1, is DAGVTQSPTHLIKTRGQQVTLRCSPISGHKSVSWYQQVLGQGPQFIFQYYEKEERGRGNFPDRFSARQFPNYSSELNVNALLLGDSALYLCASSLGGNEQFFGPGTRLTVL.

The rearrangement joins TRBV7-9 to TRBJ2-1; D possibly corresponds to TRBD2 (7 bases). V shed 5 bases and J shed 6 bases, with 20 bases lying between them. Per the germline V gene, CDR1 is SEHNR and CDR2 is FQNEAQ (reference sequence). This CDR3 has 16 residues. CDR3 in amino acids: CASSPRLGGVTNEQFF. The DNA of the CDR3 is TGTGCCAGCAGCCCCCGTTTAGGGGGGGTCACCAATGAGCAGTTCTTC.

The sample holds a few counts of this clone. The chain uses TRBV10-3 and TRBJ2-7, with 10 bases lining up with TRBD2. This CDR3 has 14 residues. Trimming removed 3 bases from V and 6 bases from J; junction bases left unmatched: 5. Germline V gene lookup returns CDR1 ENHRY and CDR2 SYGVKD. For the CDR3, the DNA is TGTGCCATCAGTGAAGCGGGAGGGACGTCCGAGCAGTACTTC. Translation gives CAISEAGGTSEQYF.

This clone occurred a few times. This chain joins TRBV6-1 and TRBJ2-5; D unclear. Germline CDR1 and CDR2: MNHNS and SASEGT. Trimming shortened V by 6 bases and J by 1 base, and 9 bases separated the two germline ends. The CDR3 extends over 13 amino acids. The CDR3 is CASSVIAQETQYF. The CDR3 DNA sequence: TGTGCCAGCAGCGTAATAGCCCAAGAGACCCAGTACTTC.

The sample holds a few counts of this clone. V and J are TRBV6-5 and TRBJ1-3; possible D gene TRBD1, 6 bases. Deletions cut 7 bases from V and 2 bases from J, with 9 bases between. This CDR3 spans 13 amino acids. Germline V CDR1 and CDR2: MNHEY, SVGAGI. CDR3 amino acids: CASKRTAGNTIYF. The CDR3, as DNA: TGTGCCAGCAAACGGACAGCTGGAAACACCATATATTTT.

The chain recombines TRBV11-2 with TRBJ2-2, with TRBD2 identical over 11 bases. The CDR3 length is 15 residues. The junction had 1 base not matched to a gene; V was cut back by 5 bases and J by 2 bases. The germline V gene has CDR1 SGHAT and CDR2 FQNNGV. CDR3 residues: CASSGLAGNTGELFF. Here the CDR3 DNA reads TGTGCCAGCAGCGGACTAGCGGGTAACACCGGGGAGCTGTTTTTT.

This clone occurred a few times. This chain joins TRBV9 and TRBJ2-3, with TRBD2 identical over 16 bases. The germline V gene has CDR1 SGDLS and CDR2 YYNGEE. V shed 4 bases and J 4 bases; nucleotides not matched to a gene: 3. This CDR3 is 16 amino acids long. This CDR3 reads CASSPGLAGGSDTQYF. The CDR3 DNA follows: TGTGCCAGCAGCCCGGGACTAGCGGGAGGGTCAGATACGCAGTATTTT.

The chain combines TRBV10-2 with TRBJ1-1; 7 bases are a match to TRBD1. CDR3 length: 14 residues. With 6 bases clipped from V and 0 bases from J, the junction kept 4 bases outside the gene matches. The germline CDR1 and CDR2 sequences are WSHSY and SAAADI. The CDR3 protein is CASREGALNTEAFF. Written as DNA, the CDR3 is TGCGCCAGCAGGGAGGGGGCTTTGAACACTGAAGCTTTCTTT.

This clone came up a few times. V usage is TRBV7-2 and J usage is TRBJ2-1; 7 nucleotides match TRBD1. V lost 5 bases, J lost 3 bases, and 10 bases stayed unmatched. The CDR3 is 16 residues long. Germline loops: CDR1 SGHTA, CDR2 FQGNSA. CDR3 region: CASSITKGAVYNEQFF. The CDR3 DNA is TGTGCCAGCAGCATCACTAAGGGGGCAGTCTACAATGAGCAGTTCTTC. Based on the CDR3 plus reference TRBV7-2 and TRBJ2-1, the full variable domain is GAGVSQSPSNKVTEKGKDVELRCDPISGHTALYWYRQSLGQGLEFLIYFQGNSAPDKSGLPSDRFSAERTGGSVSTLTIQRTQQEDSAVYLCASSITKGAVYNEQFFGPGTRLTVL.